This T cell receptor beta chain emerged from a study of blood T cell repertoires in COVID-19. Study overall: Sources were T cells, B-cell-depleted T cells, or PBMCs; the material itself was cDNA or gDNA.

This CDR3 is 19 amino acids long. V was pared by 0 bases and J by 3 bases, with 24 bases between. Germline CDR1 and CDR2: SGHRS and YFSETQ. Methods used by the authors: Researchers report that nucleated cell counts were estimated from reference gene primer amplification. Method: immunoSEQ multiplex PCR; TCRdb's copy keeps in-frame clones and lacks some. The DNA was the basis for D and trimming; V, J and clone size are from that table. This table holds approximately 190,000 clones, around 84% found once. The sequence derives from a man younger than 45 with active or convalescent COVID-19. The rearrangement links TRBV5-1 to TRBJ2-5; tentatively, D is TRBD1 (6 bases). The sequenced material came from peripheral blood. As DNA, the CDR3 is TGCGCCAGCAGCTTGGCGGGGCGGCAGGGGAGTGCCGGGGAAGAGACCCAGTACTTC. Protein sequence: CASSLAGRQGSAGEETQYF.